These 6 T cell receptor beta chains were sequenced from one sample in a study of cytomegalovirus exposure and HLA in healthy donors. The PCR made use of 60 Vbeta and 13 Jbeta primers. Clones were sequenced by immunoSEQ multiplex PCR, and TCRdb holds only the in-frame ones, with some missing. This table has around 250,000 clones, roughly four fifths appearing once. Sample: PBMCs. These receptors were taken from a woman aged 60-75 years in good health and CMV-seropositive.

The CDR3 reads CASSQDRGRSNEQFF. The CDR3, as DNA: TGCGCCAGCAGCCAAGACAGGGGGAGAAGCAATGAGCAGTTCTTC. This chain uses TRBV4-1 with TRBJ2-1; 7 bases are shared with TRBD1. The CDR3 contains 15 residues. Unmatched junction bases numbered 5, after V lost 0 bases and J lost 6 bases. The germline V gene has CDR1 MGHRA and CDR2 YSYEKL.

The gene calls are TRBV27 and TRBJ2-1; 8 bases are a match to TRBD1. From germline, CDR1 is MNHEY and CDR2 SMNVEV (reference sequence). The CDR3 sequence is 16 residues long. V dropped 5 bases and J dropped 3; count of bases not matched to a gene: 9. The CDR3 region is CASSPRTGIIYNEQFF. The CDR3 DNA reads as TGTGCCAGCAGTCCTCGGACAGGGATTATCTACAATGAGCAGTTCTTC.

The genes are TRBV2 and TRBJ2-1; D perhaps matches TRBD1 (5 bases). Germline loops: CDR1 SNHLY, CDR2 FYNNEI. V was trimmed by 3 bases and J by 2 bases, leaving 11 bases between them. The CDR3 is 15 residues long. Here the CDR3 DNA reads TGTGCCAGCAGTGACCGGCAGGGCCCCTACAATGAGCAGTTCTTC. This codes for CASSDRQGPYNEQFF.

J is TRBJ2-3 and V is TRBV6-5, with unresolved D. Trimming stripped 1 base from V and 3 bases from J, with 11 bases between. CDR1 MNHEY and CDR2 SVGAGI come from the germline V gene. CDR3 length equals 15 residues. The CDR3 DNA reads TGTGCCAGCAGTTACTTCAGTCTCGGGACAGATACGCAGTATTTT. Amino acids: CASSYFSLGTDTQYF.

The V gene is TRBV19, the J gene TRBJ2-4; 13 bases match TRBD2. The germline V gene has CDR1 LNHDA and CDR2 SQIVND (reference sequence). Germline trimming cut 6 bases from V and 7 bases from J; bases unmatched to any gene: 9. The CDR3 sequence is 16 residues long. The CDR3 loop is CASSRGLAGVGNIQYF. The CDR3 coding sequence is TGTGCCAGTAGCCGCGGACTAGCGGGAGTAGGGAACATTCAGTACTTC.

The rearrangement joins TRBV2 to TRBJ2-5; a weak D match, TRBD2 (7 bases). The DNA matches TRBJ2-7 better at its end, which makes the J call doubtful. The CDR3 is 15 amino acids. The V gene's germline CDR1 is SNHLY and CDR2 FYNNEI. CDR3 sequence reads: CASSGGREFRYEQYF. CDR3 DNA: TGTGCCAGCAGTGGGGGGCGGGAGTTCAGGTACGAGCAGTACTTC.